The 8 T cell receptor beta chains below come from one sample, sequenced in a study of spatial heterogeneity in lung cancer. Each CDR3 protein is one row after TCRdb ran MiXCR on the 5' RACE reads. Of 20,000 to 25,000 distinct CDR3 sequences listed, 4.6% are singletons. Time point meaning: sample taken at primary tumor resection. The sequences come from PBMCs, collected at surgery. These receptors were obtained from a male donor with early-stage non-small cell lung cancer.

The genes are TRBV29-1 and TRBJ2-2; perhaps TRBD1 as D (5 bases). V was cut by 3 bases and J by 3 bases, with 14 bases left in between. The CDR3 loop spans 15 amino acids. The germline V gene encodes CDR1 SQVTM and CDR2 ANQGSEA. Here the CDR3 reads CSVDASGFDTGELFF. The CDR3 DNA reads as TGCAGCGTTGATGCGTCAGGGTTTGACACCGGGGAGCTGTTTTTT.

This clonotype has at least ten counts. The chain has TRBV6-5 and TRBJ2-7, with 9 bases that match TRBD2. Per the germline V gene, CDR1 is MNHEY and CDR2 is SVGAGI. The CDR3 contains 14 residues. With 2 bases clipped from V and 4 bases from J, the junction kept 3 bases outside the gene matches. The CDR3 DNA follows: TGTGCCAGCAGTTACGCGGGAGGGGGTTACGAGCAGTACTTC. This sequence encodes CASSYAGGGYEQYF.

The chain has TRBV12-3 or TRBV12-4 and TRBJ2-1; possibly TRBD2 for D (6 bases). Trimming took off 2 bases at V and 0 bases at J, with 11 bases between the two ends. The CDR3 is made up of 16 amino acids. CDR3 DNA: TGTGCCAGCAGTTTATGGGCGGGAAGCTCCTACAATGAGCAGTTCTTC. Protein sequence: CASSLWAGSSYNEQFF.

This clonotype was counted only a few times. The chain employs TRBV9 and TRBJ2-1; 7 nucleotides agree with TRBD2. Germline V gene lookup returns CDR1 SGDLS and CDR2 YYNGEE. V dropped 3 bases and J dropped 5; count of bases not matched to a gene: 8. The CDR3 length is 15 residues. The CDR3 region has the DNA TGTGCCAGCAGCGAGGCGGGAGCGGGTCACAATGAGCAGTTCTTC. Protein: CASSEAGAGHNEQFF.

In its sample, this clonotype was seen many times. This chain joins TRBV27 and TRBJ2-7, with D unclear. Per the germline V gene, CDR1 is MNHEY and CDR2 is SMNVEV (reference sequence). The length of the CDR3 is 15 residues. V was shortened by 6 bases and J by 2 bases, with 17 bases between the two germline ends. This CDR3 is CASSLMGKVAYEQYF. CDR3 sequence (DNA): TGTGCCAGCAGCCTAATGGGGAAAGTGGCCTACGAGCAGTACTTC.

This clonotype was counted ten times or more. The V and J genes are TRBV10-1 and TRBJ2-2, with D perhaps matching TRBD1 or TRBD2 (6 bases each). This CDR3 contains 14 residues. From germline, CDR1 is WNHNN and CDR2 SYGVQD (reference sequence). With 6 bases removed from V and 3 bases from J, the gap between germline ends came to 11 bases. DNA of the CDR3: TGCGCCAGCAGCGGGGGCCCGGACACCGGGGAGCTGTTTTTT. Its protein is CASSGGPDTGELFF.

This clonotype was picked up many times. The gene calls are TRBV20-1 and TRBJ1-5; possibly TRBD1 for D (5 bases). V gave up 0 bases and J gave up 1 base, with 16 bases separating them. Germline V gene data show CDR1 as DFQATT and CDR2 as SNEGSKA (reference sequence). The CDR3 has 17 residues. The CDR3: CSARDRDHLLSNQPQHF. CDR3 nucleotide sequence: TGCAGTGCTAGAGATCGGGACCATCTTCTGAGCAATCAGCCCCAGCATTTT.

This chain links TRBV20-1 with TRBJ1-3; D is possibly TRBD1 (5 bases). Germline V gene lookup returns CDR1 DFQATT and CDR2 SNEGSKA (reference sequence). The CDR3 contains 17 residues. Trimming left V 5 bases short and J 2 bases short, with 22 bases between. CDR3 loop: CSALGEAGYGPGNTIYF. The CDR3 DNA reads TGCAGTGCTCTTGGAGAGGCAGGGTATGGGCCTGGAAACACCATATATTTT.